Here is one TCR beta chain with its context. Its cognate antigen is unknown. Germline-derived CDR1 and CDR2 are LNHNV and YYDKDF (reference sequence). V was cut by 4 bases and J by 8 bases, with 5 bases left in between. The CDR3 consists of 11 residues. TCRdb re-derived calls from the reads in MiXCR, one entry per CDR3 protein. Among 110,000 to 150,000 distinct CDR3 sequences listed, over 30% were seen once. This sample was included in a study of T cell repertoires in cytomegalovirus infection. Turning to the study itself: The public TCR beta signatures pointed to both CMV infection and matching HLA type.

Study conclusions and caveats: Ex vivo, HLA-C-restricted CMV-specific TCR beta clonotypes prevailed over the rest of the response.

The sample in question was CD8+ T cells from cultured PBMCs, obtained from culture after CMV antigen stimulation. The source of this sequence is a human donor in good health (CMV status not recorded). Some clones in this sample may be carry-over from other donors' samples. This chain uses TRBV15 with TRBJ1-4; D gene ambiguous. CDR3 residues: CATSNHEKLFF. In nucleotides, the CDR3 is TGTGCCACCAGCAATCACGAAAAACTGTTTTTT.